A single sample gave rise to the 19 T cell receptor beta chains below, sequenced in a study of Ad26.COV2.S vaccination and SARS-CoV-2 variants. Assay: immunoSEQ multiplex PCR; the TCRdb copy retains only in-frame clones and omits some. This sample carries about 350,000 clones, about 86% of them seen once, and the ten largest clones take around 11%. Treatment of the sample: roughly 19 received Ad26.COV2.S at low or high dose, single or two shots; 5 received placebo; per-sample allocation not given. All samples were drawn on day 63, counting from the first vaccine or placebo injection. Source: peripheral blood, taken in a trial of Ad26.COV2.S vaccine versus placebo. The receptors here all came from a person between 18 and 60 years old who received the Ad26.COV2.S COVID-19 vaccine or a placebo.

The chain recombines TRBV4-1 with TRBJ2-7; TRBD1 is a possible D gene (5 bases). The V gene's germline CDR1 is MGHRA and CDR2 YSYEKL. Trimming pared 3 bases from V and 0 bases from J, leaving 12 bases between. There are 15 residues in the CDR3. Written as DNA, the CDR3 is TGCGCCAGCAGCCAGGGCAGGGATGACTCCTACGAGCAGTACTTC. This encodes CASSQGRDDSYEQYF.

This sequence joins TRBV11-3 and TRBJ2-5; 7 bases fit TRBD1. The CDR3 runs 13 residues. The germline V gene has CDR1 SGHNT and CDR2 YENEEA. V was clipped by 4 bases and J by 5 bases; unmatched bases: 4. CDR3 bases: TGTGCCAGCAGCTCGGGACAGAAGGAGACCCAGTACTTC. Translated, it gives CASSSGQKETQYF.

The rearrangement uses TRBV6-2 or TRBV6-3 and TRBJ2-1, with 12 bases identical to TRBD1. CDR3 length: 20 amino acids. Looked up from germline, CDR1 is MNHEY and CDR2 is SVGEGT. The J segment lost 2 bases and the V segment lost 3 bases, leaving 14 bases of the junction unmatched. CDR3 residues: CASSYMTRDRGPLTYNEQFF. The CDR3 nucleotides are TGTGCCAGCAGTTATATGACCCGGGACAGGGGGCCACTCACCTACAATGAGCAGTTCTTC.

The chain combines TRBV5-1 with TRBJ2-2; 8 bases are a match to TRBD1. The germline V gene encodes CDR1 SGHRS and CDR2 YFSETQ. This CDR3 comprises 17 residues. Losses at the gene ends were 1 base for V and 1 base for J; bases not matched to a gene: 6. CDR3 sequence (DNA): TGCGCCAGCAGCTTGAGTCCCGGGACAGGGAACACCGGGGAGCTGTTTTTT. This codes for CASSLSPGTGNTGELFF.

J is TRBJ1-2 and V is TRBV11-2, with D possibly matching TRBD1 (6 bases). Germline V gene data show CDR1 as SGHAT and CDR2 as FQNNGV. The CDR3 length is 15 residues. V gave up 0 bases and J gave up 9 bases, with 17 bases separating them. In nucleotides, the CDR3 is TGTGCCAGCAGCTTAGATTCAGCAGGGGCTGATAGCTACACCTTC. Its translation: CASSLDSAGADSYTF.

The V and J genes are TRBV7-8 and TRBJ2-6; D uncertain. Germline V lookup: CDR1 SGHVS, CDR2 FQNEAQ. With 5 bases removed from V and 4 bases from J, the gap between germline ends came to 15 bases. CDR3 length: 16 amino acids. This CDR3 is CASSLTTLAGANVLTF. The CDR3 region has the DNA TGTGCCAGCAGCCTAACCACACTGGCGGGGGCCAACGTCCTGACTTTC.

The V gene is TRBV2, the J gene TRBJ2-3; TRBD2 matches at 12 bases. The CDR3 contains 15 residues. With 6 bases clipped from V and 8 bases from J, the junction kept 9 bases outside the gene matches. The germline V gene encodes CDR1 SNHLY and CDR2 FYNNEI. CDR3: CASRPSGTSGSTQYF. The DNA of the CDR3 is TGTGCCAGCAGGCCTTCCGGGACTAGCGGGTCTACGCAGTATTTT.

This rearrangement joins TRBV29-1 to TRBJ2-5; TRBD1 agrees at 7 bases. The CDR3 is made up of 12 amino acids. Germline-derived CDR1 and CDR2 are SQVTM and ANQGSEA. The junction had 4 bases not matched to a gene; V was cut back by 4 bases and J by 5 bases. The CDR3 bases are TGCAGCGTTGGAGGGGGCGACGAGACCCAGTACTTC. Its protein is CSVGGGDETQYF. Variable domain in full (rest from reference TRBV29-1 and TRBJ2-5): SAVISQKPSRDICQRGTSLTIQCQVDSQVTMMFWYRQQPGQSLTLIATANQGSEATYESGFVIDKFPISRPNLTFSTLTVSNMSPEDSSIYLCSVGGGDETQYFGPGTRLLVL.

The chain recombines TRBV20-1 with TRBJ2-5; D might be TRBD1 (6 bases). The V gene lost 3 bases and the J gene lost 1 base, with 12 bases spanning the gap. This CDR3 is 14 amino acids long. Germline values: CDR1 DFQATT, CDR2 SNEGSKA (reference sequence). In DNA, the CDR3 is TGCAGTGCTAGTTCCCAGGGGATCCAAGAGACCCAGTACTTC. Protein: CSASSQGIQETQYF.

This clone has a single count. The J gene is TRBJ2-5, the V gene TRBV6-5; D is ambiguous. Trimming left V 0 bases short and J 1 base short, with 6 bases between. The CDR3 totals 14 residues. In germline, CDR1 is MNHEY, CDR2 SVGAGI. The DNA of the CDR3 is TGTGCCAGCAGTTACTCGAGAACCCAAGAGACCCAGTACTTC. This gives the protein CASSYSRTQETQYF.

The V gene is TRBV28, the J gene TRBJ1-2; 7 bases align to TRBD1. V lost 3 bases to trimming and J lost 4 bases; unmatched junction nucleotides: 11. Germline loops: CDR1 MDHEN, CDR2 SYDVKM. The CDR3 runs to 16 residues. CDR3 region: CASSLGWTGQIYGYTF. For the CDR3, the DNA is TGTGCCAGCAGTTTGGGATGGACGGGACAGATCTATGGCTACACCTTC.

The chain joins TRBV28 to TRBJ2-7; D gene unclear. Trimming stripped 9 bases from V and 6 bases from J, with 12 bases between. The CDR3 runs 11 residues. Germline assignment: CDR1 MDHEN and CDR2 SYDVKM. The CDR3 DNA reads as TGTGCCAGTCAGGAGTCAGGCGAGCAGTACTTC. This translates into CASQESGEQYF.

This clone was detected only once. This sequence joins TRBV30 and TRBJ2-7; D uncertain. Trimming removed 0 bases from V and 3 bases from J, with 9 bases in between. Germline V gene sequence: CDR1 GTSNPN, CDR2 SVGIG (reference sequence). CDR3 length: 13 residues. CDR3 sequence reads: CAWSVPLGYEQYF. Written as DNA, the CDR3 is TGTGCCTGGAGTGTACCCCTAGGCTACGAGCAGTACTTC.

The rearrangement uses TRBV19 and TRBJ2-4, with 8 bases matching TRBD2. The CDR3 runs to 16 residues. Germline assignment: CDR1 LNHDA and CDR2 SQIVND (reference sequence). J gave up 8 bases and V 5 bases, and 14 bases lay outside the gene matches. The CDR3 DNA reads as TGTGCCAGTAGTTCCCAGGGACTAGACCCTTTGGACATTCAGTACTTC. Translated: CASSSQGLDPLDIQYF.

V is TRBV28 and J is TRBJ1-6, with D uncertain. V lost 5 bases and J 0 bases, leaving 8 bases between the germline ends. From germline, CDR1 is MDHEN and CDR2 SYDVKM. This CDR3 has 15 residues. The CDR3 bases are TGTGCCAGCAGTCATGATCCCTCCTATAATTCACCCCTCCACTTT. It encodes CASSHDPSYNSPLHF.

This clone is a singleton in its sample. This chain connects TRBV6-5 to TRBJ2-7; possible D gene TRBD1, 6 bases. The CDR3 has 15 residues. V dropped 5 bases and J dropped 0 bases, with 14 bases sitting between them. Germline V gene lookup returns CDR1 MNHEY and CDR2 SVGAGI. CDR3 region: CASSLDRSLSYEQYF. The CDR3 nucleotides read TGTGCCAGCAGTCTGGACAGATCCCTCTCCTACGAGCAGTACTTC.

This chain links TRBV6-2 or TRBV6-3 with TRBJ1-5, with D possibly TRBD1 on 5 matching bases. The CDR3 runs to 14 residues. Trimming removed 2 bases at V and 4 bases at J, with 9 bases between. In germline, CDR1 is MNHEY, CDR2 SVGEGT. The CDR3 here is CASSYRGPNQPQHF. The CDR3 nucleotides are TGTGCCAGCAGTTACAGGGGCCCTAATCAGCCCCAGCATTTT.

This rearrangement joins TRBV30 to TRBJ2-7; D not resolved. V lost 0 bases and J 6 bases, leaving 15 bases between the germline ends. CDR1 is GTSNPN and CDR2 is SVGIG in the germline V gene (reference sequence). The CDR3 totals 14 residues. CDR3 sequence reads: CAWSVLSWGREQYF. The CDR3 DNA sequence: TGTGCCTGGAGTGTACTCTCTTGGGGTCGCGAGCAGTACTTC. Complete variable domain (other parts from reference TRBV30 and TRBJ2-7): SQTIHQWPATLVQPVGSPLSLECTVEGTSNPNLYWYRQAAGRGLQLLFYSVGIGQISSEVPQNLSASRPQDRQFILSSKKLLLSDSGFYLCAWSVLSWGREQYFGPGTRLTVT.

The chain is built from TRBV28 and TRBJ2-7, with D perhaps matching TRBD2 (6 bases). The CDR3 loop spans 14 amino acids. In germline, CDR1 is MDHEN, CDR2 SYDVKM. The V end lost 3 bases, the J end lost 2 bases, and 11 bases lay between the germline ends. DNA for the CDR3: TGTGCCAGCAGTTTGGGGGGTTTAACCTACGAGCAGTACTTC. This codes for CASSLGGLTYEQYF.